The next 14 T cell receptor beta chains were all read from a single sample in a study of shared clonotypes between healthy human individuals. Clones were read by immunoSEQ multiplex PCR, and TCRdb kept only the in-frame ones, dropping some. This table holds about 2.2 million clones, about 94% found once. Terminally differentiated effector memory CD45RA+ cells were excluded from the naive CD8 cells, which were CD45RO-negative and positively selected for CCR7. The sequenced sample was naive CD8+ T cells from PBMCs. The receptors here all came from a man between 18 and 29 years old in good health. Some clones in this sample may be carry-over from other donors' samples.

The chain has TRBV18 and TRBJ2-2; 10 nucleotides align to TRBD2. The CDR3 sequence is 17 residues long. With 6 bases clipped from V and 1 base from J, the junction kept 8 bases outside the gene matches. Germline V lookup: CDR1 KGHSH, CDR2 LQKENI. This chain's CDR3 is CASSDLRLAGNTGELFF. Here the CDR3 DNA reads TGTGCCAGCTCCGATCTCAGACTAGCGGGGAACACCGGGGAGCTGTTTTTT.

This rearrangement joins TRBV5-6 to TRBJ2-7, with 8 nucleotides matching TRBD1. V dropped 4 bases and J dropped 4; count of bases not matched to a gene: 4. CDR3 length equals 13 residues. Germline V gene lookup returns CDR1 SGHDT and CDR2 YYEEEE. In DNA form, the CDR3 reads TGTGCCAGCAGCCCGGGACAGGATTACGAGCAGTACTTC. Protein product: CASSPGQDYEQYF. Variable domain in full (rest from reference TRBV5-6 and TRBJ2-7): DAGVTQSPTHLIKTRGQQVTLRCSPKSGHDTVSWYQQALGQGPQFIFQYYEEEERQRGNFPDRFSGHQFPNYSSELNVNALLLGDSALYLCASSPGQDYEQYFGPGTRLTVT.

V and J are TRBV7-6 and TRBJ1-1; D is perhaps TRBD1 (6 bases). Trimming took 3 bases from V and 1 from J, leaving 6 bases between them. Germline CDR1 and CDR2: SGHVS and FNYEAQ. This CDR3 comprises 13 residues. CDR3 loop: CASSFRGNTEAFF. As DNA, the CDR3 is TGTGCCAGCAGCTTCAGGGGGAACACTGAAGCTTTCTTT.

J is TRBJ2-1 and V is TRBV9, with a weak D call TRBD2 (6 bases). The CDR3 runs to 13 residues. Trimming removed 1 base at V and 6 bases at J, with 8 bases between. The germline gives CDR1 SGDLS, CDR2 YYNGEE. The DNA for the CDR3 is TGTGCCAGCAGCGTATACGGGGGCAATGAGCAGTTCTTC. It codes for CASSVYGGNEQFF.

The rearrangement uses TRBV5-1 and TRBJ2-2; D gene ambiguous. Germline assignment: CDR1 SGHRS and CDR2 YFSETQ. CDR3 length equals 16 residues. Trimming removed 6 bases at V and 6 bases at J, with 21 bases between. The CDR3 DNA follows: TGCGCCAGCAAAAGTGAGACACCGCGCCCTTCCGGGGAGCTGTTTTTT. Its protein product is CASKSETPRPSGELFF.

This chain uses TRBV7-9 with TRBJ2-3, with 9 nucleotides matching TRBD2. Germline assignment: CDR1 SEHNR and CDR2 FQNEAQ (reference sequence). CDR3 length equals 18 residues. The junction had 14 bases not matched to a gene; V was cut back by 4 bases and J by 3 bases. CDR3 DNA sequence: TGTGCCAGCAGCTCGCCCTCGATTAGCGGGAGTTGGACAGATACGCAGTATTTT. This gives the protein CASSSPSISGSWTDTQYF.

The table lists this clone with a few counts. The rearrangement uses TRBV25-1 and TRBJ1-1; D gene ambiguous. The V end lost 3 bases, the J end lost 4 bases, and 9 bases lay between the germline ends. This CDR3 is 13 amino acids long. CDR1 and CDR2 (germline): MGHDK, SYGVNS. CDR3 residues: CASSDGRATEAFF. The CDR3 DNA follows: TGTGCCAGCAGTGATGGACGGGCCACTGAAGCTTTCTTT.

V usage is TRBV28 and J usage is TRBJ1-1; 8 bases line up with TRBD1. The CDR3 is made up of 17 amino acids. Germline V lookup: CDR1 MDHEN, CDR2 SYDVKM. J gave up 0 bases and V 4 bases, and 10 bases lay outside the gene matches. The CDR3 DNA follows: TGTGCCAGCAGTTCCCTAAGGACAGGGTGGGTGAACACTGAAGCTTTCTTT. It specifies CASSSLRTGWVNTEAFF.

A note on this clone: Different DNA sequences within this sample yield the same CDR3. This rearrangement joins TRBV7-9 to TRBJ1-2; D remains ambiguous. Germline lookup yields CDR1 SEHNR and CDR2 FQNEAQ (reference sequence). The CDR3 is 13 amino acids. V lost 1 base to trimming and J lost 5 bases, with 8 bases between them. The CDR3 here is CASSLGAVYGYTF. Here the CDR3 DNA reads TGTGCCAGCAGCTTAGGCGCGGTTTATGGCTACACCTTC.

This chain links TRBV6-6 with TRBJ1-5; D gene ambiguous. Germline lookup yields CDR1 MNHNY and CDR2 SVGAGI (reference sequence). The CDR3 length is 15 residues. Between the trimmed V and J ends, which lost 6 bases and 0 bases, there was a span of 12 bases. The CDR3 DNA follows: TGTGCCAGCAGAAGCCTCGGGTATAGCAATCAGCCCCAGCATTTT. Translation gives CASRSLGYSNQPQHF.

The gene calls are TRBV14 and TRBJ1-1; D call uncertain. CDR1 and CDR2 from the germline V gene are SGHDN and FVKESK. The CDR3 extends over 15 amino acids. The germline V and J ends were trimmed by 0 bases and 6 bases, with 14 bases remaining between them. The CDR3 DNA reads TGTGCCAGCAGCCAAGAAGGTTCCGGGAAACCTGAAGCTTTCTTT. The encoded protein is CASSQEGSGKPEAFF.

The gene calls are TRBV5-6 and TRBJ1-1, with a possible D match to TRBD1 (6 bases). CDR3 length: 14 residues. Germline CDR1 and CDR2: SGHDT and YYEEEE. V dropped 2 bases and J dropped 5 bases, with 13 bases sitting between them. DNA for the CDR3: TGTGCCAGCAGCTTAACAGGGTTAGGGACTGAAGCTTTCTTT. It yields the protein CASSLTGLGTEAFF. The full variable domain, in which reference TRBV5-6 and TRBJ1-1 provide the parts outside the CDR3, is DAGVTQSPTHLIKTRGQQVTLRCSPKSGHDTVSWYQQALGQGPQFIFQYYEEEERQRGNFPDRFSGHQFPNYSSELNVNALLLGDSALYLCASSLTGLGTEAFFGQGTRLTVV.

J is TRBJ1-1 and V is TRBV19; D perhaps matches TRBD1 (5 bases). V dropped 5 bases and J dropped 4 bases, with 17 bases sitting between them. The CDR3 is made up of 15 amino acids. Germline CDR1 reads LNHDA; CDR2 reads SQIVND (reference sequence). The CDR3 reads CASSLWVRGGTEAFF. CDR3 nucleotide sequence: TGTGCCAGTAGTCTTTGGGTCCGCGGGGGCACTGAAGCTTTCTTT.

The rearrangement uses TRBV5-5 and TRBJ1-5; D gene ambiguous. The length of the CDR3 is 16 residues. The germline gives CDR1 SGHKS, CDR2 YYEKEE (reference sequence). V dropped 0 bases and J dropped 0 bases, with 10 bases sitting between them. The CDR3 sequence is CASSLAPTASNQPQHF. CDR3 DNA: TGTGCCAGCAGCTTGGCCCCGACGGCTAGCAATCAGCCCCAGCATTTT. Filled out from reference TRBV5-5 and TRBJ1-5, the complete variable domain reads DAGVTQSPTHLIKTRGQQVTLRCSPISGHKSVSWYQQVLGQGPQFIFQYYEKEERGRGNFPDRFSARQFPNYSSELNVNALLLGDSALYLCASSLAPTASNQPQHFGDGTRLSIL.